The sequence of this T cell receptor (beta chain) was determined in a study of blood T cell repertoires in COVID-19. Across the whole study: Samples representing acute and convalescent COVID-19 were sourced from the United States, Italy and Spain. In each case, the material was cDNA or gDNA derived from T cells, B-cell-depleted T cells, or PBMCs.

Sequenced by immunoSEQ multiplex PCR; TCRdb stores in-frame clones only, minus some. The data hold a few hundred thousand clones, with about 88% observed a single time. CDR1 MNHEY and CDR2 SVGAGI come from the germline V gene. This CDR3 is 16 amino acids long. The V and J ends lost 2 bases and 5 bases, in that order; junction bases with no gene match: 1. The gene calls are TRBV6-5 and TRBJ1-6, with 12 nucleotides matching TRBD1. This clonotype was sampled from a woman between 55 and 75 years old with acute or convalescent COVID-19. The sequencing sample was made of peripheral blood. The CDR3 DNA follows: TGTGCCAGCAGTTACGGGACAGGGGGCAATAATTCACCCCTCCACTTT. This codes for CASSYGTGGNNSPLHF.